This T cell receptor beta chain was profiled in a study of blood T cell repertoires in COVID-19. The overall study: The United States, Italy and Spain provided the acute and convalescent COVID-19 samples. The analysed material was cDNA or gDNA that came from T cells, B-cell-depleted T cells, or PBMCs.

The CDR3 length is 15 residues. Trimming stripped 5 bases from V and 1 base from J, with 14 bases between. Germline V lookup: CDR1 LNHDA, CDR2 SQIVND (reference sequence). As processed by the authors: Amplification of reference gene primers provided the estimated nucleated cell counts. Clones were sequenced by immunoSEQ multiplex PCR, and TCRdb holds only the in-frame ones, with some missing. From that table come the V and J calls and clone size; the DNA was used to work out D and trimming. The repertoire consists of around 190,000 clones, with around nine tenths occurring once and the leading ten covering 1.5% to 2%.

The chain is built from TRBV19 and TRBJ1-1; D may be TRBD1 (6 bases). This clonotype was sampled from a man younger than 30 with active or convalescent COVID-19. The material sequenced was peripheral blood. CDR3 in amino acids: CASSSRGQKNTEAFF. In nucleotides, the CDR3 is TGTGCCAGTAGTTCCCGCGGACAGAAGAACACTGAAGCTTTCTTT.